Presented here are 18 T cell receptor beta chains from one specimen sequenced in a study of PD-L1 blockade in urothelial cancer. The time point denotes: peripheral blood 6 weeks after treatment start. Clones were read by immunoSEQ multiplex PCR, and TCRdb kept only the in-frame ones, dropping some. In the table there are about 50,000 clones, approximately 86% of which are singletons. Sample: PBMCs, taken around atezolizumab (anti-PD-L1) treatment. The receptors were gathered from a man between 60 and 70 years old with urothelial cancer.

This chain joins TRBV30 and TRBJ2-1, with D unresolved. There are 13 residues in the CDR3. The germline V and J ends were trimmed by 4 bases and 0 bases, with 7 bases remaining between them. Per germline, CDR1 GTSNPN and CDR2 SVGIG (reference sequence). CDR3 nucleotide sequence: TGTGCCTGGAAACAAAGCTCCTACAATGAGCAGTTCTTC. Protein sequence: CAWKQSSYNEQFF.

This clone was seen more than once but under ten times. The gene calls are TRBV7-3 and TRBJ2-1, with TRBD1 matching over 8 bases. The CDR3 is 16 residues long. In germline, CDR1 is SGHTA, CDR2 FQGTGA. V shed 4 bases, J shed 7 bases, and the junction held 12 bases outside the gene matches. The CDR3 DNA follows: TGTGCCAGCAGCTCACGGGGACAGGAGGGTCGGAATGAGCAGTTCTTC. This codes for CASSSRGQEGRNEQFF.

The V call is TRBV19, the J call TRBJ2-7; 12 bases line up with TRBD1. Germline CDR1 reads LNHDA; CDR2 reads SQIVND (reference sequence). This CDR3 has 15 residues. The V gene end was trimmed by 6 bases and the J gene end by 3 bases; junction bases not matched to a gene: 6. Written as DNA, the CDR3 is TGTGCCAGTAGCCCGGGACAGGGGGCCCTCTACGAGCAGTACTTC. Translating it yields CASSPGQGALYEQYF. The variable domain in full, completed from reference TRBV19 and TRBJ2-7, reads DGGITQSPKYLFRKEGQNVTLSCEQNLNHDAMYWYRQDPGQGLRLIYYSQIVNDFQKGDIAEGYSVSREKKESFPLTVTSAQKNPTAFYLCASSPGQGALYEQYFGPGTRLTVT.

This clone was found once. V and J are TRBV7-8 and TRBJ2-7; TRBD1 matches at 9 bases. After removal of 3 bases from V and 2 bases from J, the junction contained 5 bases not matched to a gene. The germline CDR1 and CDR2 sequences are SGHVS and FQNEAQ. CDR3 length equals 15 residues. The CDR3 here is CASSFRTGAPYEQYF. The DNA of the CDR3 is TGTGCCAGCAGCTTTCGGACAGGGGCCCCCTACGAGCAGTACTTC.

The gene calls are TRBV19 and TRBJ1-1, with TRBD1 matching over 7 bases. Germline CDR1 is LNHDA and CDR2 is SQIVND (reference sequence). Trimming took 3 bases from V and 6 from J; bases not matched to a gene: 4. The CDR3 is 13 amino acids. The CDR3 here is CASSITGEPEAFF. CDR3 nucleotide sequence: TGTGCCAGTAGTATTACAGGGGAGCCTGAAGCTTTCTTT. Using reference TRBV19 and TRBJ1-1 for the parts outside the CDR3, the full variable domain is DGGITQSPKYLFRKEGQNVTLSCEQNLNHDAMYWYRQDPGQGLRLIYYSQIVNDFQKGDIAEGYSVSREKKESFPLTVTSAQKNPTAFYLCASSITGEPEAFFGQGTRLTVV.

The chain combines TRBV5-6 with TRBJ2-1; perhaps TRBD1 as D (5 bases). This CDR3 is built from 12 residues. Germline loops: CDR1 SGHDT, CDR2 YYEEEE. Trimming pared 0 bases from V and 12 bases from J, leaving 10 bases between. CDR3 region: CASSLGGRGQFF. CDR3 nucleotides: TGTGCCAGCAGCTTGGGGGGAAGGGGGCAGTTCTTC.

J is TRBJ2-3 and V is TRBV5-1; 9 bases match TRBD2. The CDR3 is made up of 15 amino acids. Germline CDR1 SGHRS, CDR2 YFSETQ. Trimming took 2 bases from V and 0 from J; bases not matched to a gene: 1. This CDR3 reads CASSFLAGSTDTQYF. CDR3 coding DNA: TGCGCCAGCAGCTTTCTAGCGGGGAGCACAGATACGCAGTATTTT. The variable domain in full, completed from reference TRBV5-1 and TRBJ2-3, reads KAGVTQTPRYLIKTRGQQVTLSCSPISGHRSVSWYQQTPGQGLQFLFEYFSETQRNKGNFPGRFSGRQFSNSRSEMNVSTLELGDSALYLCASSFLAGSTDTQYFGPGTRLTVL.

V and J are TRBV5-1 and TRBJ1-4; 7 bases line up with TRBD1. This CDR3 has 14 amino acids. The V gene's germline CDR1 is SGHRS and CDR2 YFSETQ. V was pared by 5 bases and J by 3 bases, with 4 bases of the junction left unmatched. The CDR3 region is CASSVTGSNEKLFF. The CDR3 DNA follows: TGCGCCAGCAGTGTGACAGGGTCTAATGAAAAACTGTTTTTT.

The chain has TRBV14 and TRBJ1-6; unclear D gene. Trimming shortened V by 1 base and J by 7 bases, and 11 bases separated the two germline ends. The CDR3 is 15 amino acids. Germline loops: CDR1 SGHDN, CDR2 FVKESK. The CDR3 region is CASSQAEGRNSPLHF. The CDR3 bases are TGTGCCAGCAGCCAAGCTGAGGGAAGGAATTCACCCCTCCACTTT.

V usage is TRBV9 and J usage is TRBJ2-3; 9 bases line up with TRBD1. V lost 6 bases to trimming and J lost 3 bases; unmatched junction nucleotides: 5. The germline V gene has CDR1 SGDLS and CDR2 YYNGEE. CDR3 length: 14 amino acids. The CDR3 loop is CASTGTGRTDTQYF. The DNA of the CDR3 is TGTGCCAGCACCGGGACAGGGAGGACAGATACGCAGTATTTT.

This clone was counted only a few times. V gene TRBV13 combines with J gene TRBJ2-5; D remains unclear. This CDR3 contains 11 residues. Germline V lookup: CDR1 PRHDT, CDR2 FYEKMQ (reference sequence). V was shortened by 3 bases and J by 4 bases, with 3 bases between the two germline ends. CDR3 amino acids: CASSFGETQYF. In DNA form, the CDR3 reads TGTGCCAGCAGCTTCGGAGAGACCCAGTACTTC.

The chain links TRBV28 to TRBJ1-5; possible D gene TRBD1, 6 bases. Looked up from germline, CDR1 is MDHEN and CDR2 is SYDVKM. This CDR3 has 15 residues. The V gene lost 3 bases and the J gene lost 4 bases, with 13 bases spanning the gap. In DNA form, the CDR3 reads TGTGCCAGCAGTTTCCCGGACAGAGTTAATCAGCCCCAGCATTTT. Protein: CASSFPDRVNQPQHF.

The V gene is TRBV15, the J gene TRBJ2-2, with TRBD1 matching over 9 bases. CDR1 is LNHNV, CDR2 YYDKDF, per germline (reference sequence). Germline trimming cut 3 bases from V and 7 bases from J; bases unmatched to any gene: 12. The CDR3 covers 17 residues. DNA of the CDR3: TGTGCCACCAGCAGGGGTTCGAACAGGGGGCGCGACGGGGAGCTGTTTTTT. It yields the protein CATSRGSNRGRDGELFF.

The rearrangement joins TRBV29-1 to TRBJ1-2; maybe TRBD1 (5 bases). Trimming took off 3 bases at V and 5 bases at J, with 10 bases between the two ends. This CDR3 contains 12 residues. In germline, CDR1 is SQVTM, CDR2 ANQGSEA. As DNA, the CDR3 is TGCAGCGTTGACAGGGTTGGGTATGGCTACACCTTC. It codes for CSVDRVGYGYTF. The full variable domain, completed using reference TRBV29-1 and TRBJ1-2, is SAVISQKPSRDICQRGTSLTIQCQVDSQVTMMFWYRQQPGQSLTLIATANQGSEATYESGFVIDKFPISRPNLTFSTLTVSNMSPEDSSIYLCSVDRVGYGYTFGSGTRLTVV.

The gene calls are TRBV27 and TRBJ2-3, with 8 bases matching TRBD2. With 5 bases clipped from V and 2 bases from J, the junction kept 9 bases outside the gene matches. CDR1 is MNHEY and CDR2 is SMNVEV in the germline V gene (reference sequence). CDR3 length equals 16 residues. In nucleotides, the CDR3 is TGTGCCAGCAGTCCGAACAGCGGGGGTTCCACAGATACGCAGTATTTT. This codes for CASSPNSGGSTDTQYF.

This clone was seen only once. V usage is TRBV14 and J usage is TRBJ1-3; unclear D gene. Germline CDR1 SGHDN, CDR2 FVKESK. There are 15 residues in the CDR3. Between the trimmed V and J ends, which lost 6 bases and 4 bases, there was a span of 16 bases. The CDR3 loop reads CASSPMAAPGNTIYF. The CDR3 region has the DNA TGTGCCAGCAGTCCCATGGCCGCACCAGGAAACACCATATATTTT.

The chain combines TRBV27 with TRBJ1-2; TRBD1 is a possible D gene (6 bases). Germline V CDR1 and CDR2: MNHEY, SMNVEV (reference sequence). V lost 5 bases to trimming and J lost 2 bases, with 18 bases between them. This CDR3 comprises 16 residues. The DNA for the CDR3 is TGTGCCAGCAGTCCAACAAACTACAGGGTAAACTATGGCTACACCTTC. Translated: CASSPTNYRVNYGYTF.

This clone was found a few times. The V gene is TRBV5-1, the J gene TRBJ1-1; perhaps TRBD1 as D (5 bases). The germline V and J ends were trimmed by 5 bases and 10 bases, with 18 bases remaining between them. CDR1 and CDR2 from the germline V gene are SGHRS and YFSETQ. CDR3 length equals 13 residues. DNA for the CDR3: TGCGCCAGCAGTTTAAGGGGAGGGGCTGCAGCTTTCTTT. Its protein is CASSLRGGAAAFF. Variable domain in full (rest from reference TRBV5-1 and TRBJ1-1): KAGVTQTPRYLIKTRGQQVTLSCSPISGHRSVSWYQQTPGQGLQFLFEYFSETQRNKGNFPGRFSGRQFSNSRSEMNVSTLELGDSALYLCASSLRGGAAAFFGQGTRLTVV.